This TCR beta chain derives from a study of T cells in Graves' hyperthyroidism and ophthalmopathy. Study summary: At the time of initial diagnosis and before any treatment, peripheral blood was collected.

Researchers took RNA transcripts and amplified the TCR beta CDR3 regions from them. Carried out on the TCR CDR3, a first-round RT-PCR used the HTBI primer set. TCRdb itself ran the multiplex PCR reads through MiXCR, one entry per CDR3 protein. The sample has 550,000 to 850,000 distinct CDR3 sequences; around 20% are singletons. Trimming pared 0 bases from V and 6 bases from J, leaving 14 bases between. The CDR3 contains 14 residues. CDR1 is DFQATT and CDR2 is SNEGSKA in the germline V gene (reference sequence). Each patient was aged 18 to 65 and had newly diagnosed hyperthyroidism of under 2 months' duration. The study excluded patients with uncontrolled infection, other autoimmune disease, pregnancy or lactation. When hyperthyroidism was first diagnosed, the blood sample was taken, preceding any ophthalmopathy symptoms.

The sequenced sample was blood. The receptor was isolated from a woman aged 45-65 years with Graves' hyperthyroidism that later progressed to Graves' ophthalmopathy. The J gene is TRBJ1-2, the V gene TRBV20-1; D is uncertain. DNA of the CDR3: TGCAGTGCTAGAGACCTAACAGAGGGCGATGGCTACACCTTC. This sequence encodes CSARDLTEGDGYTF.